This record looks at one T cell receptor beta chain sequence and its context. Its antigen is currently unknown. Only in-frame clones appear in the TCRdb table, and some are missing; sequencing was by immunoSEQ multiplex PCR. The table shows around 45,000 clones, with more than 75% occurring only once. Trimming removed 1 base at V and 0 bases at J, with 14 bases between. CDR3 length: 17 amino acids. Germline loops: CDR1 SGDLS, CDR2 YYNGEE. This entry comes from a study of siplizumab effects on memory and regulatory T cells. Whole-study results and caveats: It was not possible to assign a naive or memory phenotype to roughly 80-95% of proliferating CD4+ or CD8+ clones.

The source of this sequence is a human donor in good health. This rearrangement joins TRBV9 to TRBJ2-1; D is perhaps TRBD1 (5 bases). Sequenced sample: naive CD8+ T cells sorted from blood. The chain's CDR3 is CASSVTGQVGSYNEQFF. CDR3 sequence (DNA): TGTGCCAGCAGCGTAACAGGTCAGGTTGGCTCCTACAATGAGCAGTTCTTC. The full variable domain, with the rest looked up from reference TRBV9 and TRBJ2-1, is DSGVTQTPKHLITATGQRVTLRCSPRSGDLSVYWYQQSLDQGLQFLIQYYNGEERAKGNILERFSAQQFPDLHSELNLSSLELGDSALYFCASSVTGQVGSYNEQFFGPGTRLTVL.